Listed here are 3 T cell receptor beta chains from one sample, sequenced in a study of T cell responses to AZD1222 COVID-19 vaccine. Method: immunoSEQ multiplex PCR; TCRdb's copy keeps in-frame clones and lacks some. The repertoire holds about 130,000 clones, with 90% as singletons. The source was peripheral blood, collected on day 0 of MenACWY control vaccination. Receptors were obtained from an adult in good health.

CDR3 DNA sequence: TGTGCCAGCAGCCCCACCAATAGCAATCAGCCCCAGCATTTT. It encodes CASSPTNSNQPQHF. V gene TRBV7-2 combines with J gene TRBJ1-5; unclear D gene. Germline V gene data show CDR1 as SGHTA and CDR2 as FQGNSA. Trimming left V 5 bases short and J 0 bases short, with 8 bases between. The CDR3 extends over 14 amino acids.

The CDR3 here is CASSDSDRPDTQYF. CDR3 DNA sequence: TGTGCCAGCAGTGACTCTGACAGGCCCGATACGCAGTATTTT. The chain links TRBV6-4 to TRBJ2-3; TRBD1 might be the D (6 bases). Germline V gene lookup returns CDR1 MRHNA and CDR2 SNTAGT. Deletions cut 0 bases from V and 6 bases from J, with 10 bases between. The CDR3 contains 14 residues.

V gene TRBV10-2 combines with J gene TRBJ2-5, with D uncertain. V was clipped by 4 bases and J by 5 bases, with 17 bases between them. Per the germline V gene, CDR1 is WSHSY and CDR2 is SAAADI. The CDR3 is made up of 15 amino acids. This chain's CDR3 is CASSARAPAWETQYF. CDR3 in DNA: TGCGCCAGCAGTGCCCGGGCCCCGGCTTGGGAGACCCAGTACTTC.